One and the same sample provided the 4 T cell receptor beta chains below, sequenced in a study of response to subunit inactivated influenza vaccine. From the RT-PCR reads, TCRdb called clonotypes with MiXCR, one entry per CDR3 protein. The repertoire has roughly 290,000 distinct CDR3 sequences, about a fifth of them found once; the top ten carry 10% to 13%. The sample was PBMCs from blood, taken less than 22 months after vaccination. The receptor source for this set is a man between 50 and 70 years old who received an inactivated influenza vaccine.

This clonotype was observed once. In DNA form, the CDR3 reads TGTGCCAGCAGCCAAGATGCAGCGGGGGCCTACACCGGGGAGCTGTTTTTT. This gives the protein CASSQDAAGAYTGELFF. This chain links TRBV4-2 with TRBJ2-2; 8 bases align to TRBD2. J gave up 3 bases and V 0 bases, and 6 bases lay outside the gene matches. The CDR3 totals 17 residues. Germline loops: CDR1 LGHNA, CDR2 YNFKEQ.

The chain links TRBV24-1 to TRBJ1-5; D is undetermined. Trimming removed 0 bases from V and 0 bases from J, with 2 bases in between. The CDR3 has 14 residues. Per the germline V gene, CDR1 is KGHDR and CDR2 is SFDVKD. CDR3 in amino acids: CATSDLTSNQPQHF. The DNA for the CDR3 is TGTGCCACCAGTGATTTGACTAGCAATCAGCCCCAGCATTTT.

This rearrangement joins TRBV29-1 to TRBJ2-2; 8 bases are a match to TRBD1. CDR1 is SQVTM, CDR2 ANQGSEA, per germline. CDR3 size: 16 residues. V lost 2 bases to trimming and J lost 1 base; unmatched junction nucleotides: 6. CDR3 sequence (DNA): TGCAGCGTTGAATTCAGAGGGACAGGGAACACCGGGGAGCTGTTTTTT. This sequence encodes CSVEFRGTGNTGELFF.

V is TRBV20-1 and J is TRBJ2-1, with 10 bases that match TRBD2. The V gene's germline CDR1 is DFQATT and CDR2 SNEGSKA (reference sequence). The CDR3 runs 14 residues. J gave up 9 bases and V 7 bases, and 12 bases lay outside the gene matches. The CDR3 nucleotides are TGCAGTGTCCAGAGGGCTAGCGGGAGTGGTGAGCAGTTCTTC. It specifies CSVQRASGSGEQFF.